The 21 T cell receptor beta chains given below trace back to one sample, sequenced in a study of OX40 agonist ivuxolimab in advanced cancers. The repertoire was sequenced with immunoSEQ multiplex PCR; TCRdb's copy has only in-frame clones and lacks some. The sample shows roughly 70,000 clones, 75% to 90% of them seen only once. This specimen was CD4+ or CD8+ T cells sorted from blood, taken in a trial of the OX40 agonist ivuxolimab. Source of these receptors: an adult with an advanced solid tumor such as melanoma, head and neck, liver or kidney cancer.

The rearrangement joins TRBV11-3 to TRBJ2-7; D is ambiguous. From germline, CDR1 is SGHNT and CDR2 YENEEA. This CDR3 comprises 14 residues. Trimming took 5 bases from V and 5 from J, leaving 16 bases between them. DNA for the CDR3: TGTGCCAGCAGCCCCTCGTTGGGTTCCCACGAGCAGTACTTC. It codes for CASSPSLGSHEQYF. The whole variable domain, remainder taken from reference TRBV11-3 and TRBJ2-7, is EAGVVQSPRYKIIEKKQPVAFWCNPISGHNTLYWYLQNLGQGPELLIRYENEEAVDDSQLPKDRFSAERLKGVDSTLKIQPAELGDSAVYLCASSPSLGSHEQYFGPGTRLTVT.

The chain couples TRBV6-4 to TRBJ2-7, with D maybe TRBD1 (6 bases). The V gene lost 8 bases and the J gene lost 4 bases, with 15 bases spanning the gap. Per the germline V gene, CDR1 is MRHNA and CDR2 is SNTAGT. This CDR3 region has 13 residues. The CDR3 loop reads CASSPGQTYEQYF. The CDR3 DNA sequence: TGTGCCAGCTCACCGGGACAAACATACGAGCAGTACTTC.

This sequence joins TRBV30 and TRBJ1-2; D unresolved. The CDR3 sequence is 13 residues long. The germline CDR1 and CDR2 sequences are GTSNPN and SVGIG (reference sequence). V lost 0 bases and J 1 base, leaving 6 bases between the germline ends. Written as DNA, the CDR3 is TGTGCCTGGAGTGTTAACCATAACTATGGCTACACCTTC. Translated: CAWSVNHNYGYTF.

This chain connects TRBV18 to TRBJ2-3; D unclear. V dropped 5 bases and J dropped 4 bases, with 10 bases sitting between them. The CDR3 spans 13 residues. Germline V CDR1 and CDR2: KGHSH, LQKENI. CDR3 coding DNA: TGTGCCAGCTCAACCCTAGTCGCAGATACGCAGTATTTT. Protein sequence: CASSTLVADTQYF. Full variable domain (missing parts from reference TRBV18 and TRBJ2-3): NAGVMQNPRHLVRRRGQEARLRCSPMKGHSHVYWYRQLPEEGLKFMVYLQKENIIDESGMPKERFSAEFPKEGPSILRIQQVVRGDSAAYFCASSTLVADTQYFGPGTRLTVL.

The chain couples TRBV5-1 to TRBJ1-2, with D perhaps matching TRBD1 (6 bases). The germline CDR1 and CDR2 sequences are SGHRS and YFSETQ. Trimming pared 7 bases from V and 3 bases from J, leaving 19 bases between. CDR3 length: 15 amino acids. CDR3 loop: CASGRVGASDYGYTF. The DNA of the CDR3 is TGCGCCAGCGGGAGGGTGGGGGCCTCCGACTATGGCTACACCTTC.

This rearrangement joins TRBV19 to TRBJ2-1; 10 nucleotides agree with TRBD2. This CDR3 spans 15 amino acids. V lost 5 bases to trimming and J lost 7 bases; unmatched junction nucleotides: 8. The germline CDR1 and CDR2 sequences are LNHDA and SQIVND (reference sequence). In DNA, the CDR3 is TGTGCCAGTAGTCCACAGCGGGGGGGCCGGAATGAGCAGTTCTTC. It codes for CASSPQRGGRNEQFF.

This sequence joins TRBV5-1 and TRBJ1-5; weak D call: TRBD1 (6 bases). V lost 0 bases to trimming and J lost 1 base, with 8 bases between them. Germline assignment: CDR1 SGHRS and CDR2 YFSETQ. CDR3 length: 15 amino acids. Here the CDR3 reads CASSLEGVSNQPQHF. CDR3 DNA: TGCGCCAGCAGCTTGGAGGGGGTGAGCAATCAGCCCCAGCATTTT. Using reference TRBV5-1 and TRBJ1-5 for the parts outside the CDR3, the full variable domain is KAGVTQTPRYLIKTRGQQVTLSCSPISGHRSVSWYQQTPGQGLQFLFEYFSETQRNKGNFPGRFSGRQFSNSRSEMNVSTLELGDSALYLCASSLEGVSNQPQHFGDGTRLSIL.

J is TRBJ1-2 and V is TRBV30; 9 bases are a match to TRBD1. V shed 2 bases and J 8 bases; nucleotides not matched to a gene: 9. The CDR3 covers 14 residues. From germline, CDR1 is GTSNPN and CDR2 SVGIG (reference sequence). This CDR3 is CAWSISGQGTGYTF. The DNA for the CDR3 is TGTGCCTGGAGTATCTCCGGACAGGGGACAGGCTACACCTTC.

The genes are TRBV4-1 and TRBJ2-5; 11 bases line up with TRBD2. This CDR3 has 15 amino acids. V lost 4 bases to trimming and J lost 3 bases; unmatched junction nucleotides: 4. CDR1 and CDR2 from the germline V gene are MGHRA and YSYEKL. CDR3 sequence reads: CASSLGLAAEETQYF. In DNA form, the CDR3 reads TGCGCCAGCAGCCTGGGACTAGCGGCAGAAGAGACCCAGTACTTC.

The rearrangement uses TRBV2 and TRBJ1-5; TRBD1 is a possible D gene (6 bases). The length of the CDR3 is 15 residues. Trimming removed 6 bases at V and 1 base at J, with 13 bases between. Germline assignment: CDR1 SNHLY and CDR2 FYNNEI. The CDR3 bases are TGTGCCAGCAGGGGAGAGACAGGAAGCAATCAGCCCCAGCATTTT. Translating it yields CASRGETGSNQPQHF.

CDR3 nucleotide sequence: TGCGCCAGCAGCCCTAGGAGGGCAGCAGGGGGCTACACCTTC. It yields the protein CASSPRRAAGGYTF. The V gene is TRBV4-3, the J gene TRBJ1-2; TRBD1 might be the D (5 bases). Trimming removed 4 bases from V and 8 bases from J, with 17 bases in between. The germline CDR1 and CDR2 sequences are LGHNA and YSLEER. The CDR3 covers 14 residues.

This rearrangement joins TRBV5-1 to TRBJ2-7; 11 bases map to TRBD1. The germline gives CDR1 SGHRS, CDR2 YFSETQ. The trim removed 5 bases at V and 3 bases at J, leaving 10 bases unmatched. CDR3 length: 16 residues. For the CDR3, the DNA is TGCGCCAGCAGTCCAGTGCCGGGACAGGGGGGCTACGAGCAGTACTTC. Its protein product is CASSPVPGQGGYEQYF.

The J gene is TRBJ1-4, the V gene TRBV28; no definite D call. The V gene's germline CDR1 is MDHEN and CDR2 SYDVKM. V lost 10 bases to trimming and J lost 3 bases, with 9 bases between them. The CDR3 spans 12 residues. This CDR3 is CATWGANEKLFF. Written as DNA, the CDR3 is TGTGCCACCTGGGGAGCTAATGAAAAACTGTTTTTT.

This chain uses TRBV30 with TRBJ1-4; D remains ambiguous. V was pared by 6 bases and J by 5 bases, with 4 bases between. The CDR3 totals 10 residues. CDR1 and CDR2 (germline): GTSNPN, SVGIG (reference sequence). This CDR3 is CACQNEKLFF. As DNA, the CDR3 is TGTGCCTGCCAAAATGAAAAACTGTTTTTT.

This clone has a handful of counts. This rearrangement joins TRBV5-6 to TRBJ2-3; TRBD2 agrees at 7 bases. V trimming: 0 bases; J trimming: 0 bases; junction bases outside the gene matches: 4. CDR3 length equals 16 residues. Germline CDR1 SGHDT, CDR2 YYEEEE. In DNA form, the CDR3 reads TGTGCCAGCAGCTTGGCCTCTAGCGGAAGCACAGATACGCAGTATTTT. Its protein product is CASSLASSGSTDTQYF. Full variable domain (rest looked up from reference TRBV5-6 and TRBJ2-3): DAGVTQSPTHLIKTRGQQVTLRCSPKSGHDTVSWYQQALGQGPQFIFQYYEEEERQRGNFPDRFSGHQFPNYSSELNVNALLLGDSALYLCASSLASSGSTDTQYFGPGTRLTVL.

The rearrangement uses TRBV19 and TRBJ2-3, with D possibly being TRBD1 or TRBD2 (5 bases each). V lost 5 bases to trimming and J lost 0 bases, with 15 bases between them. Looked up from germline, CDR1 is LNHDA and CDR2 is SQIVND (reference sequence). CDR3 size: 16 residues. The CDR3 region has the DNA TGTGCCAGTAGTGGGGACCTTCTACCTAGCACAGATACGCAGTATTTT. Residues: CASSGDLLPSTDTQYF.

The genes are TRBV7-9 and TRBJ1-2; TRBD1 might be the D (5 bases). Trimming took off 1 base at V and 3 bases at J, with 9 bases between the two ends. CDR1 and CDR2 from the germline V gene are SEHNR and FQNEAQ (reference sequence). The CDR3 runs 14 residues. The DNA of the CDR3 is TGTGCCAGCAGCTTAGGGACAAGCTACTATGGCTACACCTTC. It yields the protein CASSLGTSYYGYTF.

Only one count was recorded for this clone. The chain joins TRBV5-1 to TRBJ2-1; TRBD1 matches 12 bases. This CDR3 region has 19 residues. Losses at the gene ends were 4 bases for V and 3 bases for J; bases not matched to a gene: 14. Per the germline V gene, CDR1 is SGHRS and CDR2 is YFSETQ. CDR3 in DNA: TGCGCCAGCAGCAGCCCGGGACAGGGGGCCCGTCAAAACTACAATGAGCAGTTCTTC. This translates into CASSSPGQGARQNYNEQFF.

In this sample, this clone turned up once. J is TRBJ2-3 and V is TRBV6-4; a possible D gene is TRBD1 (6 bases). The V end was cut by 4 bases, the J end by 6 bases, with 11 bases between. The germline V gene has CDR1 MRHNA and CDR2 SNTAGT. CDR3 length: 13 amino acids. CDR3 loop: CASSGERGDTQYF. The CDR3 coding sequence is TGTGCCAGCAGTGGTGAAAGGGGGGATACGCAGTATTTT.

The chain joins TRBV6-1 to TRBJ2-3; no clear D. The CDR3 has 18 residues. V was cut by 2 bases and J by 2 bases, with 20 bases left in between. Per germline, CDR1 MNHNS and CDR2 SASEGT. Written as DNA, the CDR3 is TGTGCCAGCAGTGAAAGGTTAGGGAAACTCATAATCACAGATACGCAGTATTTT. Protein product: CASSERLGKLIITDTQYF.

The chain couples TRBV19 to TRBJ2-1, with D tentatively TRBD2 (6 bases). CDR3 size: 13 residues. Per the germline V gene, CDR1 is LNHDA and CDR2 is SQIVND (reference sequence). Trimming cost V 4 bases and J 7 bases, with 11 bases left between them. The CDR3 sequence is CASSTLAGNEQFF. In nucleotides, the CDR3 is TGTGCCAGTAGTACCTTGGCGGGGAATGAGCAGTTCTTC. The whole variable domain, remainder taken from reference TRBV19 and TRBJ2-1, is DGGITQSPKYLFRKEGQNVTLSCEQNLNHDAMYWYRQDPGQGLRLIYYSQIVNDFQKGDIAEGYSVSREKKESFPLTVTSAQKNPTAFYLCASSTLAGNEQFFGPGTRLTVL.